A single sample gave rise to the 22 T cell receptor beta chains below, sequenced in a study of T cells after yellow fever vaccination. One entry per CDR3 protein results from TCRdb running MiXCR on the 5' RACE reads. Among some 340,000 distinct CDR3 sequences, roughly 4% were seen once, and the ten largest hold approximately 25%. The source material was PBMCs, sampled 5 days after the yellow fever booster vaccination. These receptors all come from a man in his late teens or twenties who received the YFV17D yellow fever vaccine.

This clonotype was counted only a few times. V usage is TRBV7-3 and J usage is TRBJ2-1; D perhaps matches TRBD2 (6 bases). Trimming shortened V by 1 base and J by 6 bases, and 10 bases separated the two germline ends. CDR1 is SGHTA and CDR2 is FQGTGA in the germline V gene. The CDR3 totals 14 residues. As DNA, the CDR3 is TGTGCCAGCAGCTTAATTGTCGGGGGCAATGAGCAGTTCTTC. Its translation is CASSLIVGGNEQFF.

The chain links TRBV12-3 or TRBV12-4 to TRBJ2-7; possibly TRBD1 for D (6 bases). Trimming cost V 4 bases and J 2 bases, with 12 bases left between them. This CDR3 contains 14 residues. CDR3 in DNA: TGTGCCAGCAGTTCCCGGACAGTTACCTACGAGCAGTACTTC. Translated, it gives CASSSRTVTYEQYF.

This clonotype was observed many times. The rearrangement links TRBV5-1 to TRBJ2-5; 9 nucleotides agree with TRBD1. Germline V gene sequence: CDR1 SGHRS, CDR2 YFSETQ. V lost 3 bases to trimming and J lost 2 bases; unmatched junction nucleotides: 2. There are 14 residues in the CDR3. The CDR3 bases are TGCGCCAGCAGCTCGGGACAGGGACAAGAGACCCAGTACTTC. Protein: CASSSGQGQETQYF.

There are many counts of this clonotype. The chain couples TRBV6-5 to TRBJ1-5, with D perhaps TRBD1 (6 bases). The germline V gene encodes CDR1 MNHEY and CDR2 SVGAGI. V gave up 5 bases and J gave up 9 bases, with 14 bases separating them. This CDR3 contains 13 residues. The DNA of the CDR3 is TGTGCCAGCAGTGCCAGGGGCATACGGCCCCAGCATTTT. Encoded protein: CASSARGIRPQHF.

This chain links TRBV4-2 with TRBJ1-1; possible D gene TRBD1, 5 bases. Per the germline V gene, CDR1 is LGHNA and CDR2 is YNFKEQ. The V gene lost 4 bases and the J gene lost 5 bases, with 17 bases spanning the gap. CDR3 length equals 15 residues. The CDR3 is CASSRAAGGGTEAFF. CDR3 nucleotide sequence: TGTGCCAGCAGCCGGGCCGCGGGGGGAGGGACTGAAGCTTTCTTT.

There are a few counts of this clonotype. V usage is TRBV6-5 and J usage is TRBJ1-6; D remains unclear. The CDR3 loop spans 13 amino acids. V lost 8 bases and J 10 bases, leaving 15 bases between the germline ends. Germline-derived CDR1 and CDR2 are MNHEY and SVGAGI. This chain's CDR3 is CASFYSEGSPLHF. The DNA for the CDR3 is TGTGCCAGCTTTTACTCGGAAGGATCACCCCTCCACTTT.

The chain links TRBV5-5 to TRBJ2-5; D may be TRBD1 or TRBD2 (5 bases each). This CDR3 is 15 amino acids long. Germline values: CDR1 SGHKS, CDR2 YYEKEE (reference sequence). Trimming stripped 3 bases from V and 2 bases from J, with 14 bases between. The chain's CDR3 is CASSWIGGFQETQYF. In DNA form, the CDR3 reads TGTGCCAGCAGCTGGATTGGGGGATTTCAAGAGACCCAGTACTTC.

This clonotype was seen many times. The gene calls are TRBV27 and TRBJ2-1; D is unclear. Germline loops: CDR1 MNHEY, CDR2 SMNVEV (reference sequence). V lost 2 bases and J lost 0, with 8 bases in between. The CDR3 sequence is 15 residues long. The CDR3: CASSLGLSSYNEQFF. CDR3 coding DNA: TGTGCCAGCAGTTTAGGCCTGAGCTCCTACAATGAGCAGTTCTTC.

At least ten counts were recorded for this clonotype. V usage is TRBV6-5 and J usage is TRBJ2-3, with TRBD2 matching over 10 bases. CDR1 and CDR2 from the germline V gene are MNHEY and SVGAGI. J lost 2 bases, V lost 6 bases, and 11 bases had no gene match. CDR3 length equals 17 residues. The CDR3 reads CASSQVVAGGPTDTQYF. In nucleotides, the CDR3 is TGTGCCAGCAGCCAGGTGGTAGCGGGGGGACCCACAGATACGCAGTATTTT.

The V call is TRBV7-9, the J call TRBJ2-1, with TRBD1 matching over 7 bases. The CDR3 sequence is 11 residues long. Trimming took 5 bases from V and 16 from J; bases not matched to a gene: 8. Germline V gene data show CDR1 as SEHNR and CDR2 as FQNEAQ (reference sequence). CDR3 in DNA: TGTGCCAGCAGCCGCGCAGGGGGTAAATTCTTC. Translation: CASSRAGGKFF.

This clonotype was counted between two and nine times. This chain joins TRBV7-9 and TRBJ1-2; D perhaps matches TRBD1 (5 bases). CDR1 is SEHNR, CDR2 FQNEAQ, per germline (reference sequence). V lost 6 bases and J lost 7, with 18 bases in between. The CDR3 sequence is 14 residues long. The CDR3: CASRREGTWSGYTF. The CDR3 DNA is TGTGCCAGCAGAAGGGAAGGGACCTGGAGTGGCTACACCTTC.

The CDR3 nucleotides are TGTGCCAGCAGTGAACGAGGGGCCGGGGCCAACGTCCTGACTTTC. Translation gives CASSERGAGANVLTF. V gene TRBV2 combines with J gene TRBJ2-6; D may correspond to TRBD1 or TRBD2 (5 bases each). Germline CDR1 reads SNHLY; CDR2 reads FYNNEI. V was clipped by 2 bases and J by 4 bases, with 9 bases between them. This CDR3 spans 15 amino acids.

This clonotype has more than one count but fewer than ten. The chain uses TRBV6-4 and TRBJ1-2; TRBD1 might be the D (5 bases). CDR1 and CDR2 from the germline V gene are MRHNA and SNTAGT. V was cut by 0 bases and J by 4 bases, with 12 bases left in between. The CDR3 is 15 amino acids. The CDR3 DNA sequence: TGTGCCAGCAGTGACTCCTCCGGGGCCCCCTATGGCTACACCTTC. Its translation: CASSDSSGAPYGYTF.

The CDR3 bases are TGTGCCAGCAGCGAGATTAACAGGGTCCCCCACTATGGCTACACCTTC. It yields the protein CASSEINRVPHYGYTF. The chain combines TRBV9 with TRBJ1-2; D may be TRBD1 (6 bases). CDR3 length equals 16 residues. V gave up 3 bases and J gave up 3 bases, with 18 bases separating them. Germline values: CDR1 SGDLS, CDR2 YYNGEE. The whole variable domain, remainder taken from reference TRBV9 and TRBJ1-2, is DSGVTQTPKHLITATGQRVTLRCSPRSGDLSVYWYQQSLDQGLQFLIQYYNGEERAKGNILERFSAQQFPDLHSELNLSSLELGDSALYFCASSEINRVPHYGYTFGSGTRLTVV.

The sample holds a few counts of this clonotype. The chain uses TRBV10-3 and TRBJ2-3; D might be TRBD1 (6 bases). This CDR3 spans 13 amino acids. Germline assignment: CDR1 ENHRY and CDR2 SYGVKD. The germline V and J ends were trimmed by 7 bases and 2 bases, with 10 bases remaining between them. The CDR3 sequence: CAIKPGVTDTQYF. The DNA of the CDR3 is TGTGCCATCAAGCCAGGGGTCACAGATACGCAGTATTTT.

This clonotype was recorded many times. The chain links TRBV6-2 or TRBV6-3 to TRBJ2-5; D unclear. The V end lost 8 bases, the J end lost 4 bases, and 11 bases lay between the germline ends. This CDR3 has 12 amino acids. Germline V CDR1 and CDR2: MNHEY, SVGEGT. CDR3 protein: CASRRGVETQYF. Here the CDR3 DNA reads TGTGCCAGCCGCCGCGGCGTAGAGACCCAGTACTTC.

The chain carries TRBV5-1 and TRBJ2-2; 7 nucleotides line up with TRBD1. There are 16 residues in the CDR3. In germline, CDR1 is SGHRS, CDR2 YFSETQ. The V gene end was trimmed by 1 base and the J gene end by 3 bases; junction bases not matched to a gene: 6. CDR3 bases: TGCGCCAGCAGCTTGAACAGGGGTCAGTACACCGGGGAGCTGTTTTTT. Translating gives CASSLNRGQYTGELFF.

This chain joins TRBV5-1 and TRBJ1-6; D is unresolved. Germline lookup yields CDR1 SGHRS and CDR2 YFSETQ. Trimming shortened V by 5 bases and J by 6 bases, and 12 bases separated the two germline ends. The CDR3 is 14 amino acids. The CDR3 region has the DNA TGCGCCAGCAGAGTCTTACTCAGTAATTCACCCCTCCACTTT. It specifies CASRVLLSNSPLHF.

Ten or more counts support this clonotype. The V and J genes are TRBV4-1 and TRBJ1-1; a possible D gene is TRBD1 (5 bases). Germline lookup yields CDR1 MGHRA and CDR2 YSYEKL. The CDR3 loop spans 16 amino acids. V was trimmed by 4 bases and J by 2 bases, leaving 17 bases between them. The CDR3 nucleotides read TGCGCCAGCAGCCGCCTCCCCCAGACAGTAAACACTGAAGCTTTCTTT. This gives the protein CASSRLPQTVNTEAFF.

The rearrangement uses TRBV6-5 and TRBJ1-3; D is possibly TRBD1 (6 bases). Germline V gives CDR1 MNHEY, CDR2 SVGAGI. The CDR3 contains 16 residues. V gave up 2 bases and J gave up 6 bases, with 17 bases separating them. The CDR3 loop is CASSYGTQGIPNTIYF. The CDR3 DNA is TGTGCCAGCAGTTACGGAACCCAGGGGATTCCAAACACCATATATTTT.

This clonotype has a count of ten or more. The rearrangement links TRBV10-3 to TRBJ2-7; D possibly corresponds to TRBD1 (6 bases). This CDR3 is built from 13 residues. Germline CDR1 is ENHRY and CDR2 is SYGVKD. V was clipped by 5 bases and J by 4 bases, with 12 bases between them. DNA for the CDR3: TGTGCCATCAGTCAACAGGGTTCTTACGAGCAGTACGTC. Protein sequence: CAISQQGSYEQYV.

This chain connects TRBV4-3 to TRBJ2-1; possibly TRBD2 for D (6 bases). V lost 5 bases to trimming and J lost 0 bases, with 11 bases between them. Per the germline V gene, CDR1 is LGHNA and CDR2 is YSLEER. The CDR3 consists of 15 residues. Written as DNA, the CDR3 is TGCGCCAGCAGCGGCGGGGCCAGCTCCTACAATGAGCAGTTCTTC. Amino acid sequence: CASSGGASSYNEQFF.